This T cell receptor (beta chain) was captured in a study of spatial heterogeneity in lung cancer. Study-level points and caveats: Tumor mutation count correlated with how many alpha and beta TCRs expanded intratumorally.

Germline V CDR1 and CDR2: SGHVS, FQNEAQ. The V gene lost 8 bases and the J gene lost 6 bases, with 20 bases spanning the gap. The CDR3 has 15 amino acids. This clonotype was seen ten or more times. Antigen unknown. TCRdb independently ran MiXCR on the 5' RACE reads; one entry per CDR3 protein. The table lists roughly 23,000 distinct CDR3 sequences, more than 4.5% of them singletons. Time point: sample taken at primary tumor resection. The sequenced material consisted of unsorted whole RNA from tumor, nontumor lung or frozen PBMC. Sequenced material: lung tumor tissue, taken at surgery. The TCR originated in a male donor with early-stage non-small cell lung cancer. This chain links TRBV7-8 with TRBJ2-1; D is possibly TRBD2 (6 bases). CDR3 sequence: CASGPGLPTGNEQFF. DNA of the CDR3: TGTGCCAGCGGTCCGGGACTCCCCACCGGCAATGAGCAGTTCTTC.